This T cell receptor (beta chain) was obtained from a study of T cell responses to AZD1222 COVID-19 vaccine (dated by TCRdb to the early 2020s). About the study as a whole: TCR sequencing was performed for 230 to 250 trial participants, of whom about 210 were given two doses of AZD1222 and around 26 were given two doses of MenACWY control vaccine. Trial participants were enrolled by age into subgroups of 18-55, 56-69 and 70-plus years, and around 150, 29 and 61 TCR-sequenced participants, respectively, were included in these subgroups.

The CDR3 regions of human TCRbeta chains were subjected to immunosequencing. As for the authors' bioinformatics: TCRs in the repertoires were matched against a reference library of SARS-CoV-2-specific TCRs that had been generated with the MIRA antigen-specificity platform. Breadth was defined as the fraction of unique TCRs that were SARS-CoV-2-associated, and depth was defined as the fraction of total T cells that were SARS-CoV-2-associated. Using the MIRA data, each spike-specific TCR was mapped to the spike region that the TCR reacts to and placed in a CD4 or CD8 class. Log10-transformed breadth and depth values were compared by one-way ANOVA with Sidak's multiple comparisons tests. This is the immuneACCESS table as TCRdb keeps it, with only in-frame sequences that have V and J called. A part of the clones is gone; compared with another copy, unresolved V genes explain less than half, and the rest is unexplained. D and trimming come from the DNA, and the V and J calls and clone size come from that table. In all, the sample holds tens of thousands of clones, and 91% of those were seen once. The ten top clones hold around 5% of the sample.

The time point label for this specimen denotes: baseline before first vaccination. This specimen's treatment or condition label, interpreted: meningococcal conjugate vaccine given as trial control. Vaccinee samples came from UK trials COV001 and COV002, including a single-blind randomized controlled phase 2/3 trial of AZD1222 (ChAdOx1 nCoV-19) in healthy adults. Trial participant PBMC samples were collected at day 0 and day 28 after the second dose for TCRbeta chain sequencing. As concerns this clone: Its specific antigen is unknown. Base qualities are missing; no much larger clone stands one base away.

Results and caveats for the whole study, not just this receptor: Epitopes outside the regions mutated in the B.1.351 and B.1.1.7 variants were reportedly recognized by nearly half of the unique spike-specific TCRs. After two AZD1222 doses, spike-specific TCR breadth and depth were significantly higher than at day 0 and than in MenACWY recipients. No day 14 peak-response samples were available, so repertoires were characterized only after the peak T cell response. CD4 TCRs associated with the vaccine covered the entire spike protein, and the dominant responses were in regions 160-218 and 743-854. Participants were mostly white British and included more females than males, and it was suggested by the authors that clonal diversity may have been underestimated. In the small 56-69-year group, the increase in depth fell short of significance, most likely because of low power. Conclusions about previously exposed vaccinees were limited because only six AZD1222 recipients were SARS-CoV-2 seropositive at baseline.

This specimen consisted of peripheral blood, obtained on day 0 of MenACWY control vaccination. This receptor was taken from an adult in good health.

The nucleotide sequence reads as follows: TGCGCCAGCAGCCCGGTGATGGGGACTAGCGGTTACGAGCAGTACTTC. Protein translation: CASSPVMGTSGYEQYF. The rearranged segments are TRBV5-1 and TRBJ2-7; TRBD2 agrees with 11 junctional bases. The cysteine opens and the phenylalanine closes a CDR3 of 16 amino acids. Only the CDR3 region is kept as DNA, spanning 48 bases read in frame from base 1. Per the germline V gene, SGHRS is the CDR1 and YFSETQ is the CDR2. Trimming takes 4 bases off V and 4 bases off J; junction bases not matched to a gene: 10.